This record concerns one T cell receptor (beta chain) sequence. The data are from a study of OX40 agonist ivuxolimab in advanced cancers. Whole-study context: Patients were given ivuxolimab, an antibody that agonizes OX40 (CD134). In this trial design, patients received ivuxolimab intravenously at 0.01 to 10 mg/kg every 2 weeks.

Using immunoSEQ multiplex PCR, the repertoire was profiled, and TCRdb retains in-frame clones only, with some absent. The table lists over 55,000 clones, 94% of them singletons. Sampled blood was obtained at baseline, cycle 4 day 1, and cycle 7 day 1. This CDR3 region has 14 residues. Germline lookup yields CDR1 ENHRY and CDR2 SYGVKD. J was trimmed by 0 bases and V by 11 bases; bases with no gene match: 7. The chain uses TRBV10-3 and TRBJ2-1, with 7 bases identical to TRBD2. The clonotype comes from an adult with an advanced solid tumor such as melanoma, head and neck, liver or kidney cancer. The sequences come from CD4+ or CD8+ T cells sorted from blood, collected in a trial of the OX40 agonist ivuxolimab. CDR3 sequence: CAASAGDSYNEQFF. The CDR3 DNA follows: TGTGCCGCAAGCGCGGGAGACTCCTACAATGAGCAGTTCTTC.